Below, 7 T cell receptor beta chains from the same sample are listed, as sequenced in a study of T cells in Graves' hyperthyroidism and ophthalmopathy (dated by TCRdb to between 2019 and 2020). Libraries came from multiplex PCR. Reads for this sample came from an Illumina HiSeq 2000. TCR beta CDR3 regions were amplified from RNA transcripts. The TCR CDR3 was subjected to a first round of RT-PCR using the HTBI primer set and the Qiagen OneStep RT-PCR kit. The public sequencing data were trimmed at Q25 with fastp and processed into clonotypes with MiXCR by TCRdb, which kept only in-frame beta chains. Every distinct CDR3 protein forms one entry, paired with its most common genes and DNA. The sample table shows around 800,000 distinct CDR3 sequences, and over 35% are seen once. Of the sample, around 10% is held by the ten largest clones. The sample comprised blood. All receptors derive from a man in his late teens or twenties with Graves' hyperthyroidism.

The rearrangement links TRBV15 to TRBJ2-2; 9 positions agree with TRBD1. Germline lookup yields CDR1 LNHNV and CDR2 YYDKDF (reference sequence). This CDR3 has 19 amino acids. V trimming: 3 bases; J trimming: 0 bases; junction bases outside the gene matches: 11. The CDR3 nucleotides read TGTGCCACCAGCAGTGGCCCGACAGGGGGAGACGCGAACACCGGGGAGCTGTTTTTT. Protein sequence: CATSSGPTGGDANTGELFF. Combining the CDR3 with reference TRBV15 and TRBJ2-2 gives the whole variable domain DAMVIQNPRYQVTQFGKPVTLSCSQTLNHNVMYWYQQKSSQAPKLLFHYYDKDFNNEADTPDNFQSRRPNTSFCFLDIRSPGLGDTAMYLCATSSGPTGGDANTGELFFGEGSRLTVL.

The CDR3: CASSSYPTGDQPQHF. DNA for the CDR3: TGTGCCAGCAGTTCATATCCGACAGGGGATCAGCCCCAGCATTTT. This chain joins TRBV2 and TRBJ1-5, with 8 bases aligning to TRBD1. Germline CDR1 SNHLY, CDR2 FYNNEI. V lost 5 bases and J lost 5; bases outside the gene matches: 8. The CDR3 is 15 residues long.

This clonotype showed up many times. The chain has TRBV7-9 and TRBJ1-1, with TRBD1 as a possible D gene (5 bases). Per the germline V gene, CDR1 is SEHNR and CDR2 is FQNEAQ (reference sequence). Trimming left V 5 bases short and J 4 bases short, with 14 bases between. CDR3 length equals 14 residues. The CDR3 DNA follows: TGTGCCAGCAGCCCCGACAGCGTTACCACTGAAGCTTTCTTT. Its translation is CASSPDSVTTEAFF.

The chain combines TRBV15 with TRBJ2-7; maybe TRBD1 (6 bases). The V and J ends lost 10 bases and 5 bases respectively, with 18 bases between them. This CDR3 spans 13 amino acids. Germline CDR1 reads LNHNV; CDR2 reads YYDKDF (reference sequence). The CDR3 sequence is CASSPGVENEQYF. The CDR3, as DNA: TGTGCCAGCTCACCAGGGGTAGAAAACGAGCAGTACTTC.

This clonotype was seen ten or more times. The chain carries TRBV29-1 and TRBJ1-1, with TRBD1 as a possible D gene (5 bases). This CDR3 comprises 14 residues. Trimming took off 6 bases at V and 2 bases at J, with 16 bases between the two ends. CDR1 is SQVTM, CDR2 ANQGSEA, per germline. DNA for the CDR3: TGCAGCGTCGATAGGGGCCAAGTTAACACTGAAGCTTTCTTT. Its protein product is CSVDRGQVNTEAFF.

This clonotype was detected only a few times. J is TRBJ2-7 and V is TRBV9, with 7 bases fitting TRBD1. The CDR3 is 14 residues long. CDR1 and CDR2 (germline): SGDLS, YYNGEE. The V gene end was trimmed by 4 bases and the J gene end by 1 base; junction bases not matched to a gene: 5. CDR3 coding DNA: TGTGCCAGCAGCCGTGGGGACAGTTCCTACGAGCAGTACTTC. It codes for CASSRGDSSYEQYF.

This chain connects TRBV11-2 to TRBJ2-7; TRBD2 matches at 8 bases. This CDR3 region has 16 residues. The germline V gene has CDR1 SGHAT and CDR2 FQNNGV. V was clipped by 5 bases and J by 1 base; unmatched bases: 10. The CDR3 region has the DNA TGTGCCAGCAGCGTCACCGGACTAGCTCCTTCCTACGAGCAGTACTTC. Translation: CASSVTGLAPSYEQYF.